This T cell receptor (beta chain) was recorded in a study of blood T cells in healthy people across ages. Findings of the study overall: Researchers deemed the diversity estimates from one million T cells underestimates. Comparison with aged donors showed that long-lived donors had more naive CD4+ cells and higher diversity.

A sample-barcoded 5' primer and a J-beta primer mix were used in a second PCR of roughly 7 to 11 cycles. Each cDNA molecule received a tag from a template-switch adaptor that had 12 random nucleotides. TCRdb ran MiXCR on the 5' RACE reads and lists one entry per CDR3 protein. There are 650,000 to 1,000,000 distinct CDR3 sequences in the sample; approximately 35% occur only once, and 10% to 15% lies in the top ten. This clonotype was observed at least ten times. Its target is unknown. The CDR3 totals 15 residues. Germline CDR1 is SGHRS and CDR2 is YFSETQ. The receptor was isolated from a young man in good health. The sample was blood. This rearrangement joins TRBV5-1 to TRBJ2-1, with 7 bases identical to TRBD1. The last part of the DNA fits TRBJ2-7 better; the J call may be wrong. The CDR3 region has the DNA TGCGCCAGCGGAGGACAGGAAAGCTCCTACAATGAGCAGTACTTC. This translates into CASGGQESSYNEQYF.